The next 26 T cell receptor beta chains were all read from a single sample in a study of control samples from healthy donors and cancer patients. Measured with immunoSEQ multiplex PCR; TCRdb has only the in-frame clones, and not every one. The repertoire consists of 150,000 to 200,000 clones, with 90% occurring once and the leading ten covering 1.3% to 1.5%. Sample: blood. These receptors all stem from a woman aged 45-60 years in good health.

V and J are TRBV2 and TRBJ2-5; D gene ambiguous. The germline gives CDR1 SNHLY, CDR2 FYNNEI. V was clipped by 4 bases and J by 5 bases, with 5 bases between them. The CDR3 extends over 11 amino acids. In DNA, the CDR3 is TGTGCCAGCAGTGTTAGGGAGACCCAGTACTTC. Translating gives CASSVRETQYF.

The CDR3: CASSLYEQYF. The CDR3 DNA reads as TGTGCCAGCAGCCTTTACGAGCAGTACTTC. The rearrangement links TRBV28 to TRBJ2-7; no definite D call. This CDR3 has 10 amino acids. V shed 6 bases and J shed 4 bases, with 4 bases lying between them. Germline loops: CDR1 MDHEN, CDR2 SYDVKM.

J is TRBJ2-2 and V is TRBV5-4; D may be TRBD1 (5 bases). In germline, CDR1 is SGHNT, CDR2 YYREEE (reference sequence). Trimming cost V 0 bases and J 1 base, with 7 bases left between them. The CDR3 runs to 15 residues. The CDR3 region is CASSLDRMNTGELFF. CDR3 nucleotide sequence: TGTGCCAGCAGCTTGGACAGGATGAACACCGGGGAGCTGTTTTTT. Drawing the rest from reference TRBV5-4 and TRBJ2-2, the complete variable domain is ETGVTQSPTHLIKTRGQQVTLRCSSQSGHNTVSWYQQALGQGPQFIFQYYREEENGRGNFPPRFSGLQFPNYSSELNVNALELDDSALYLCASSLDRMNTGELFFGEGSRLTVL.

The V call is TRBV5-1, the J call TRBJ2-2, with D possibly matching TRBD1 (5 bases). Trimming took 1 base from V and 3 from J, leaving 10 bases between them. The length of the CDR3 is 15 residues. Germline CDR1 SGHRS, CDR2 YFSETQ. The CDR3 region has the DNA TGCGCCAGCAGCTTGATCCAGGGATACACCGGGGAGCTGTTTTTT. As protein: CASSLIQGYTGELFF. Drawing the rest from reference TRBV5-1 and TRBJ2-2, the complete variable domain is KAGVTQTPRYLIKTRGQQVTLSCSPISGHRSVSWYQQTPGQGLQFLFEYFSETQRNKGNFPGRFSGRQFSNSRSEMNVSTLELGDSALYLCASSLIQGYTGELFFGEGSRLTVL.

The DNA for the CDR3 is TGTGCCAGCATCCAGATTGGGAACACCGGGGAGCTGTTTTTT. Its protein is CASIQIGNTGELFF. The chain combines TRBV19 with TRBJ2-2, with D hard to call. CDR1 is LNHDA and CDR2 is SQIVND in the germline V gene (reference sequence). The CDR3 spans 14 residues. V was clipped by 9 bases and J by 1 base, with 12 bases between them. The full variable domain, completed using reference TRBV19 and TRBJ2-2, is DGGITQSPKYLFRKEGQNVTLSCEQNLNHDAMYWYRQDPGQGLRLIYYSQIVNDFQKGDIAEGYSVSREKKESFPLTVTSAQKNPTAFYLCASIQIGNTGELFFGEGSRLTVL.

V usage is TRBV7-3 and J usage is TRBJ2-2; possibly TRBD1 for D (5 bases). The CDR3 length is 16 residues. Per the germline V gene, CDR1 is SGHTA and CDR2 is FQGTGA. Trimming cost V 5 bases and J 6 bases, with 19 bases left between them. CDR3 sequence: CASSLSRARSSGELFF. DNA for the CDR3: TGTGCCAGCAGCCTGAGCAGGGCTAGATCCTCCGGGGAGCTGTTTTTT.

The CDR3 loop reads CASSFLRGDNEQFF. In DNA, the CDR3 is TGTGCCAGCAGTTTCTTGAGGGGGGACAATGAGCAGTTCTTC. The chain joins TRBV27 to TRBJ2-1, with D possibly called TRBD1 or TRBD2 (6 bases each). Looked up from germline, CDR1 is MNHEY and CDR2 is SMNVEV (reference sequence). V gave up 3 bases and J gave up 5 bases, with 11 bases separating them. The CDR3 consists of 14 residues.

The rearrangement uses TRBV28 and TRBJ1-3; no clear D. Germline assignment: CDR1 MDHEN and CDR2 SYDVKM. The CDR3 totals 14 residues. Between the trimmed V and J ends, which lost 1 base and 4 bases, there was a span of 8 bases. The CDR3 sequence: CASSLLGRGNTIYF. CDR3 nucleotide sequence: TGTGCCAGCAGTTTATTAGGCAGGGGAAACACCATATATTTT. Combining the CDR3 with reference TRBV28 and TRBJ1-3 gives the whole variable domain DVKVTQSSRYLVKRTGEKVFLECVQDMDHENMFWYRQDPGLGLRLIYFSYDVKMKEKGDIPEGYSVSREKKERFSLILESASTNQTSMYLCASSLLGRGNTIYFGEGSWLTVV.

The rearrangement links TRBV18 to TRBJ2-4; 8 nucleotides align to TRBD1. CDR1 and CDR2 from the germline V gene are KGHSH and LQKENI. J gave up 0 bases and V 4 bases, and 8 bases lay outside the gene matches. The CDR3 is 17 amino acids. The CDR3 bases are TGTGCCAGCTCACATGGTTCAGGGGGCGAAGCCAAAAACATTCAGTACTTC. This translates into CASSHGSGGEAKNIQYF.

The chain employs TRBV9 and TRBJ2-7, with TRBD2 matching over 9 bases. J lost 3 bases, V lost 1 base, and 5 bases had no gene match. The germline gives CDR1 SGDLS, CDR2 YYNGEE. CDR3 length equals 15 residues. The CDR3 nucleotides are TGTGCCAGCAGCGTACTCCCTAGCGGGGACTACGAGCAGTACTTC. As protein: CASSVLPSGDYEQYF.

This clone came up a few times. CDR3 protein: CASSLLTGYTDTQYF. The CDR3 nucleotides read TGTGCCAGCTCACTTCTGACTGGATACACAGATACGCAGTATTTT. The chain joins TRBV18 to TRBJ2-3; D uncertain. V was trimmed by 4 bases and J by 2 bases, leaving 13 bases between them. Looked up from germline, CDR1 is KGHSH and CDR2 is LQKENI. The CDR3 contains 15 residues.

The rearrangement joins TRBV4-1 to TRBJ1-2; 7 bases are shared with TRBD1. Per germline, CDR1 MGHRA and CDR2 YSYEKL. The CDR3 consists of 16 residues. The V and J ends lost 0 bases and 7 bases, in that order; junction bases with no gene match: 11. CDR3 amino acids: CASSQEQGIYRAGYTF. The CDR3 region has the DNA TGCGCCAGCAGCCAAGAACAGGGGATTTATCGGGCTGGCTACACCTTC.

Note on this clone: At the DNA level, this CDR3 is encoded by other sequences in the same sample as well. The chain links TRBV6-1 to TRBJ1-3; the D is unclear. The germline CDR1 and CDR2 sequences are MNHNS and SASEGT. Trimming cost V 3 bases and J 4 bases, with 1 base left between them. The CDR3 extends over 11 amino acids. CDR3 nucleotide sequence: TGTGCCAGCAGTGAGGGAAACACCATATATTTT. Protein sequence: CASSEGNTIYF.

Remarks on this clone: Within the sample, other DNA sequences also encode this same CDR3. The J gene is TRBJ2-2, the V gene TRBV5-1, with 7 bases aligning to TRBD2. The CDR3 sequence is 17 residues long. V lost 2 bases to trimming and J lost 0 bases; unmatched junction nucleotides: 7. CDR1 and CDR2 (germline): SGHRS, YFSETQ. In DNA form, the CDR3 reads TGCGCCAGCAGCTTATGGGGGGGGGATTCGAACACCGGGGAGCTGTTTTTT. Its protein product is CASSLWGGDSNTGELFF.

The J gene is TRBJ2-3, the V gene TRBV7-2; 11 bases agree with TRBD2. Germline assignment: CDR1 SGHTA and CDR2 FQGNSA. After removal of 5 bases from V and 2 bases from J, the junction contained 9 bases not matched to a gene. The CDR3 extends over 17 amino acids. The CDR3 is CASSLLKTSGATDTQYF. The DNA of the CDR3 is TGTGCCAGCAGCCTACTAAAGACTAGCGGGGCCACAGATACGCAGTATTTT.

The J gene is TRBJ2-3, the V gene TRBV5-4; possibly TRBD2 for D (5 bases). The germline V gene has CDR1 SGHNT and CDR2 YYREEE (reference sequence). This CDR3 is built from 14 residues. V was cut by 4 bases and J by 5 bases, with 14 bases left in between. The CDR3: CASSPGLERDTQYF. CDR3 in DNA: TGTGCCAGCAGCCCTGGACTGGAAAGAGATACGCAGTATTTT.

This clone was seen a handful of times. This chain connects TRBV7-8 to TRBJ1-5, with 7 bases identical to TRBD1. V lost 5 bases to trimming and J lost 6 bases; unmatched junction nucleotides: 7. The CDR3 length is 14 residues. Germline CDR1 SGHVS, CDR2 FQNEAQ. The CDR3: CASSVDPGGQPQHF. The DNA for the CDR3 is TGTGCCAGCAGCGTTGACCCAGGGGGTCAGCCCCAGCATTTT.

This CDR3 is CASSSYTTSGRARTGELFF. DNA of the CDR3: TGTGCCAGCAGCTCCTATACGACTAGCGGGAGGGCCCGGACCGGGGAGCTGTTTTTT. The V and J genes are TRBV7-2 and TRBJ2-2, with TRBD2 identical over 14 bases. V lost 4 bases and J lost 5; bases outside the gene matches: 12. The germline V gene has CDR1 SGHTA and CDR2 FQGNSA. This CDR3 contains 19 residues.

The V and J genes are TRBV28 and TRBJ1-1, with D unclear. The CDR3 extends over 16 amino acids. The germline gives CDR1 MDHEN, CDR2 SYDVKM. Trimming left V 2 bases short and J 0 bases short, with 13 bases between. The CDR3 loop is CASSLIVGLVNTEAFF. The CDR3 DNA sequence: TGTGCCAGCAGTTTAATTGTGGGTTTAGTGAACACTGAAGCTTTCTTT.

This chain uses TRBV30 with TRBJ2-3; the match to TRBD2 covers 8 bases. After removal of 2 bases from V and 5 bases from J, the junction contained 6 bases not matched to a gene. Germline V gene sequence: CDR1 GTSNPN, CDR2 SVGIG (reference sequence). The CDR3 covers 14 residues. The CDR3 here is CAWSISGIRDTQYF. CDR3 DNA: TGTGCCTGGAGTATTAGCGGGATAAGAGATACGCAGTATTTT.

The CDR3 sequence is CASSLGQGGYSGNTIYF. As DNA, the CDR3 is TGTGCCAGCTCACTTGGACAGGGGGGATACTCTGGAAACACCATATATTTT. The J gene is TRBJ1-3, the V gene TRBV18; 10 bases match TRBD1. The trim removed 4 bases at V and 0 bases at J, leaving 6 bases unmatched. Germline V gene data show CDR1 as KGHSH and CDR2 as LQKENI. The CDR3 length is 17 residues.

This clone was picked up one time. V and J are TRBV30 and TRBJ2-1, with a weak D call TRBD2 (8 bases). V lost 1 base and J 8 bases, leaving 15 bases between the germline ends. The CDR3 totals 14 residues. Looked up from germline, CDR1 is GTSNPN and CDR2 is SVGIG (reference sequence). In DNA, the CDR3 is TGTGCCTGGAGTGCCGGGAGGGGGCGGTATGAGCAGTTCTTC. The encoded protein is CAWSAGRGRYEQFF.

CDR3 in amino acids: CASRPSTGGGEKLFF. The CDR3 DNA sequence: TGTGCCAGCAGACCCTCGACAGGGGGGGGAGAAAAACTGTTTTTT. The chain is built from TRBV2 and TRBJ1-4; 9 positions agree with TRBD1. CDR3 length: 15 residues. Germline V CDR1 and CDR2: SNHLY, FYNNEI. J lost 8 bases, V lost 6 bases, and 10 bases had no gene match.

The chain is built from TRBV5-5 and TRBJ2-6, with D possibly matching TRBD1 (5 bases). This CDR3 contains 15 residues. From germline, CDR1 is SGHKS and CDR2 YYEKEE (reference sequence). V was cut by 5 bases and J by 4 bases, with 13 bases left in between. As DNA, the CDR3 is TGTGCCAGCAGATCTGAGAAGGGGGGGGCCAACGTCCTGACTTTC. Amino acid sequence: CASRSEKGGANVLTF.

The CDR3 loop is CAILAANTDTQYF. CDR3 coding DNA: TGTGCCATCTTAGCGGCTAACACAGATACGCAGTATTTT. The rearrangement uses TRBV10-3 and TRBJ2-3, with D perhaps TRBD2 (6 bases). Germline lookup yields CDR1 ENHRY and CDR2 SYGVKD. This CDR3 contains 13 residues. Between the trimmed V and J ends, which lost 8 bases and 2 bases, there was a span of 11 bases.

The CDR3 nucleotides read TGTGCCAGCTCACCGGGTGTGCAGGGCGGTTTAAGTAATGAAAAACTGTTTTTT. Translated, it gives CASSPGVQGGLSNEKLFF. V gene TRBV18 combines with J gene TRBJ1-4; the D gene is possibly TRBD1 (5 bases). With 3 bases removed from V and 4 bases from J, the gap between germline ends came to 21 bases. The CDR3 spans 18 residues. The germline CDR1 and CDR2 sequences are KGHSH and LQKENI.